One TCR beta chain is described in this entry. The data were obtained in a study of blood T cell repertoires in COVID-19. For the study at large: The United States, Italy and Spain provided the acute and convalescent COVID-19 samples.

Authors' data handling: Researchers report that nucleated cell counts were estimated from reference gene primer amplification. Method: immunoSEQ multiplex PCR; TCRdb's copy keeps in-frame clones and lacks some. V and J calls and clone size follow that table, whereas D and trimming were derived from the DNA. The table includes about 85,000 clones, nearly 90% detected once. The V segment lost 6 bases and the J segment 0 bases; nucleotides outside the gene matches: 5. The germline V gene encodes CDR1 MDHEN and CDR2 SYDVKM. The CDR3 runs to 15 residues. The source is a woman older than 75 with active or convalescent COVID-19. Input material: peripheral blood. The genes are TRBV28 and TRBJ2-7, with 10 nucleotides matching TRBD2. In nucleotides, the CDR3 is TGTGCCAGCAGGCCTACTAGCGGGAACTCCTACGAGCAGTACTTC. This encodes CASRPTSGNSYEQYF.